This T cell receptor beta chain was sequenced during a study of cytomegalovirus exposure and HLA in healthy donors. Details on this clone: What it binds is not known.

General study findings and limits: According to reports, the classifier identified cytomegalovirus status with high specificity and sensitivity. The listing of roughly 160 TCR beta chains classed them as cytomegalovirus-associated. In a later analysis, TCR beta V- and J-gene trimming was associated with a missense DCLRE1C variant. A later examination showed that TCR association rates differed by HLA locus, with DRB1 most and HLA-C fewest.

Deletions cut 4 bases from V and 4 bases from J, with 14 bases between. CDR3 size: 14 residues. The V gene's germline CDR1 is SGDLS and CDR2 YYNGEE. 13 Jbeta primers and 60 Vbeta primers were used for the PCR. Method: immunoSEQ multiplex PCR; TCRdb's copy keeps in-frame clones and lacks some. Of some 160,000 clones listed, around four fifths were seen once; the top ten hold 1.9%. This sequence was found in a man in his late teens or twenties in good health and CMV-seronegative. This chain connects TRBV9 to TRBJ1-1; weak D call: TRBD1 (5 bases). Sequencing was done on a sample of PBMCs. CDR3 region: CASSLWGVATEAFF. CDR3 nucleotide sequence: TGTGCCAGCAGCCTTTGGGGGGTGGCCACTGAAGCTTTCTTT.